One and the same sample provided the 24 T cell receptor beta chains below, sequenced in a study of cytomegalovirus exposure and HLA in healthy donors. The protocol was immunoSEQ multiplex PCR, while the TCRdb copy is restricted to in-frame clones and leaves out a portion. The repertoire holds almost 75,000 clones, with around 85% as singletons. The sample was PBMCs. Every receptor here comes from a young man in good health and CMV-seronegative.

The chain carries TRBV9 and TRBJ2-1; 10 bases fit TRBD1. This CDR3 comprises 14 residues. V dropped 3 bases and J dropped 10; count of bases not matched to a gene: 7. In germline, CDR1 is SGDLS, CDR2 YYNGEE. The CDR3 here is CASSAGTGAGEQFF. For the CDR3, the DNA is TGTGCCAGCAGCGCCGGGACAGGGGCCGGGGAGCAGTTCTTC.

The rearrangement joins TRBV6-1 to TRBJ1-5; D remains unclear. Germline V lookup: CDR1 MNHNS, CDR2 SASEGT. The CDR3 totals 13 residues. V lost 1 base to trimming and J lost 6 bases, with 7 bases between them. The CDR3: CASSEVPGQPQHF. The DNA of the CDR3 is TGTGCCAGCAGTGAAGTTCCGGGTCAGCCCCAGCATTTT.

This chain uses TRBV19 with TRBJ2-7, with D tentatively TRBD2 (5 bases). This CDR3 has 14 amino acids. The V end was cut by 10 bases, the J end by 2 bases, with 18 bases between. CDR1 is LNHDA and CDR2 is SQIVND in the germline V gene (reference sequence). The CDR3 sequence: CATSPPGFPYEQYF. The CDR3 DNA follows: TGTGCCACCTCCCCGCCGGGGTTCCCCTACGAGCAGTACTTC.

The chain uses TRBV28 and TRBJ1-1; 8 bases are a match to TRBD1. The germline V gene has CDR1 MDHEN and CDR2 SYDVKM. Trimming removed 7 bases from V and 0 bases from J; junction bases left unmatched: 4. The CDR3 contains 14 residues. The CDR3 DNA reads as TGTGCCAGCACCTACAGGGGGATGAACACTGAAGCTTTCTTT. It specifies CASTYRGMNTEAFF. Together with reference TRBV28 and TRBJ1-1, the CDR3 gives the full variable domain: DVKVTQSSRYLVKRTGEKVFLECVQDMDHENMFWYRQDPGLGLRLIYFSYDVKMKEKGDIPEGYSVSREKKERFSLILESASTNQTSMYLCASTYRGMNTEAFFGQGTRLTVV.

The V and J genes are TRBV4-2 and TRBJ2-5, with a tentative D call TRBD1 (6 bases). The V gene's germline CDR1 is LGHNA and CDR2 YNFKEQ. The CDR3 consists of 15 residues. V was pared by 7 bases and J by 1 base, with 16 bases between. CDR3 sequence (DNA): TGTGCCAGCAACCTTAAGAGGGGGAGCCAAGAGACCCAGTACTTC. It codes for CASNLKRGSQETQYF.

The V gene is TRBV7-2, the J gene TRBJ1-2; D is unclear. The germline V gene encodes CDR1 SGHTA and CDR2 FQGNSA. V was clipped by 5 bases and J by 4 bases, with 11 bases between them. There are 13 residues in the CDR3. CDR3 loop: CASSQEGSYGYTF. CDR3 nucleotide sequence: TGTGCCAGCAGCCAGGAGGGCAGCTATGGCTACACCTTC.

The V and J genes are TRBV4-1 and TRBJ1-2, with 9 bases matching TRBD1. Trimming cost V 4 bases and J 4 bases; bases outside gene matches: 13. The CDR3 is 17 amino acids. CDR1 and CDR2 from the germline V gene are MGHRA and YSYEKL. The DNA of the CDR3 is TGCGCCAGCAGCCCGTTTCCCCGGGACAGGGTAGGCTATGGCTACACCTTC. Its translation: CASSPFPRDRVGYGYTF.

CDR3 residues: CASTISFTGVTEAFF. For the CDR3, the DNA is TGTGCCAGCACCATCTCATTCACAGGGGTTACTGAAGCTTTCTTT. The chain combines TRBV28 with TRBJ1-1, with TRBD1 matching over 7 bases. This CDR3 is built from 15 residues. The germline CDR1 and CDR2 sequences are MDHEN and SYDVKM. After removal of 7 bases from V and 5 bases from J, the junction contained 13 bases not matched to a gene.

The chain joins TRBV5-4 to TRBJ1-1, with unresolved D. V shed 4 bases and J shed 2 bases, with 12 bases lying between them. The CDR3 is 14 residues long. Germline V gene sequence: CDR1 SGHNT, CDR2 YYREEE (reference sequence). The CDR3 region is CASSQWAGNTEAFF. The CDR3 region has the DNA TGTGCCAGCAGCCAATGGGCAGGAAACACTGAAGCTTTCTTT.

V is TRBV7-3 and J is TRBJ1-2, with a weak D call TRBD1 (5 bases). Trimming removed 2 bases from V and 2 bases from J, with 6 bases in between. Germline CDR1 and CDR2: SGHTA and FQGTGA. The CDR3 spans 13 residues. Here the CDR3 DNA reads TGTGCCAGCAGCTTAGGGGGGAACTATGGCTACACCTTC. It encodes CASSLGGNYGYTF.

There are a few counts of this clone. The V call is TRBV7-3, the J call TRBJ2-7, with 9 bases aligning to TRBD2. V shed 5 bases, J shed 0 bases, and the junction held 2 bases outside the gene matches. The CDR3 spans 14 residues. Germline V gene sequence: CDR1 SGHTA, CDR2 FQGTGA. CDR3 in DNA: TGTGCCAGCAGCCTTAGCGGGAGCTCCTACGAGCAGTACTTC. As protein: CASSLSGSSYEQYF.

The V call is TRBV4-2, the J call TRBJ2-2, with a possible D match to TRBD2 (5 bases). Germline CDR1 is LGHNA and CDR2 is YNFKEQ. V lost 0 bases and J lost 5, with 10 bases in between. The CDR3 is made up of 15 amino acids. The CDR3 DNA reads as TGTGCCAGCAGCCAAGACGAAGGACTTACCGGGGAGCTGTTTTTT. Translation gives CASSQDEGLTGELFF.

This clone was recorded a few times. The V call is TRBV2, the J call TRBJ1-5; a weak D match, TRBD1 (5 bases). CDR1 and CDR2 (germline): SNHLY, FYNNEI. Trimming removed 6 bases from V and 1 base from J, with 7 bases in between. The CDR3 has 13 amino acids. Written as DNA, the CDR3 is TGTGCCAGCAGCGACAGCAGCAATCAGCCCCAGCATTTT. This translates into CASSDSSNQPQHF.

The rearrangement joins TRBV9 to TRBJ2-3; D gene ambiguous. This CDR3 spans 12 amino acids. CDR1 and CDR2 from the germline V gene are SGDLS and YYNGEE. Trimming cost V 7 bases and J 5 bases, with 11 bases left between them. CDR3 in amino acids: CASEVVQDTQYF. The CDR3 coding sequence is TGTGCCAGCGAGGTGGTTCAAGATACGCAGTATTTT.

The rearrangement links TRBV14 to TRBJ1-1, with 9 bases matching TRBD1. The CDR3 runs 16 residues. Unmatched junction bases numbered 4, after V lost 1 base and J lost 1 base. Germline V gene data show CDR1 as SGHDN and CDR2 as FVKESK. The CDR3 spells CASSQAGQGRNTEAFF. CDR3 nucleotides: TGTGCCAGCAGCCAAGCTGGACAGGGGCGGAACACTGAAGCTTTCTTT. Based on the CDR3 plus reference TRBV14 and TRBJ1-1, the full variable domain is EAGVTQFPSHSVIEKGQTVTLRCDPISGHDNLYWYRRVMGKEIKFLLHFVKESKQDESGMPNNRFLAERTGGTYSTLKVQPAELEDSGVYFCASSQAGQGRNTEAFFGQGTRLTVV.

The chain's CDR3 is CASSIQVKSSYNEQFF. As DNA, the CDR3 is TGTGCCAGCAGCATACAGGTTAAAAGCTCCTACAATGAGCAGTTCTTC. The rearrangement joins TRBV21-1 to TRBJ2-1; the D call TRBD1 from the table was never checked on the DNA. TRBV21-1 is shown as a pseudogene. The CDR3 runs 16 residues.

This chain uses TRBV6-5 with TRBJ2-5; tentative D call: TRBD1 (5 bases). Trimming removed 4 bases from V and 5 bases from J, with 17 bases in between. Germline V gives CDR1 MNHEY, CDR2 SVGAGI. The CDR3 runs 15 residues. The CDR3 sequence is CASSSQGTGWETQYF. Here the CDR3 DNA reads TGTGCCAGCAGTTCGCAGGGTACTGGTTGGGAGACCCAGTACTTC.

The chain uses TRBV27 and TRBJ2-3; 11 bases map to TRBD2. V lost 3 bases and J lost 0; bases outside the gene matches: 8. Germline CDR1 and CDR2: MNHEY and SMNVEV (reference sequence). The CDR3 covers 18 residues. The CDR3 nucleotides are TGTGCCAGCAGTTTGTCGACTAGCGGGACGCCTAGCACAGATACGCAGTATTTT. It yields the protein CASSLSTSGTPSTDTQYF.

V usage is TRBV6-4 and J usage is TRBJ1-1; D remains unclear. CDR3 length equals 10 residues. Germline assignment: CDR1 MRHNA and CDR2 SNTAGT. V lost 8 bases and J 8 bases, leaving 9 bases between the germline ends. CDR3 sequence: CASAGVEAFF. The CDR3, as DNA: TGTGCCAGCGCAGGCGTCGAAGCTTTCTTT.

This clone was detected a few times. The chain links TRBV29-1 to TRBJ2-2; 7 bases map to TRBD1. Germline V gives CDR1 SQVTM, CDR2 ANQGSEA. The CDR3 spans 14 residues. J lost 2 bases, V lost 8 bases, and 8 bases had no gene match. The CDR3 DNA reads as TGCAGCTACCGTTGGGACAGAAACACCGGGGAGCTGTTTTTT. This gives the protein CSYRWDRNTGELFF.

The chain is built from TRBV7-2 and TRBJ1-4; perhaps TRBD1 as D (6 bases). The CDR3 is made up of 17 amino acids. The V and J ends lost 5 bases and 5 bases respectively, with 21 bases between them. CDR1 is SGHTA, CDR2 FQGNSA, per germline. The CDR3 is CASSQRAQGHRNEKLFF. In DNA, the CDR3 is TGTGCCAGCAGCCAAAGGGCCCAGGGACACCGCAATGAAAAACTGTTTTTT.

The chain is built from TRBV5-1 and TRBJ2-1; 7 positions match TRBD2. With V trimmed by 2 bases and J by 7 bases, 9 bases remained unmatched. The CDR3 is 15 amino acids. Germline V gives CDR1 SGHRS, CDR2 YFSETQ. The CDR3 region is CASSFWARGENEQFF. For the CDR3, the DNA is TGCGCCAGCAGCTTCTGGGCCCGGGGGGAGAATGAGCAGTTCTTC.

This chain joins TRBV6-4 and TRBJ1-1; 8 bases fit TRBD1. CDR3 length equals 13 residues. V shed 7 bases and J 6 bases; nucleotides not matched to a gene: 7. Looked up from germline, CDR1 is MRHNA and CDR2 is SNTAGT. CDR3 loop: CASTSWTGSEAFF. CDR3 nucleotide sequence: TGTGCCAGCACTTCCTGGACAGGGTCTGAAGCTTTCTTT.

This chain uses TRBV4-2 with TRBJ2-1; 7 bases are a match to TRBD2. CDR1 and CDR2 (germline): LGHNA, YNFKEQ. The CDR3 has 13 amino acids. J lost 7 bases, V lost 2 bases, and 2 bases had no gene match. CDR3 DNA: TGTGCCAGCAGCCAACTAGCGGCAAATGAGCAGTTCTTC. It is translated as CASSQLAANEQFF.